The 19 T cell receptor beta chains reported below all come from one sample, sequenced in a study of blood T cell repertoires in COVID-19. Sequenced by immunoSEQ multiplex PCR; TCRdb stores in-frame clones only, minus some. The table shows about 78,000 clones, with around 86% occurring only once. Input material: peripheral blood. These receptors were taken from an older woman with acute or convalescent COVID-19.

This clone was seen more than once but under ten times. The chain employs TRBV7-3 and TRBJ2-7; possible D gene TRBD1, 6 bases. Germline assignment: CDR1 SGHTA and CDR2 FQGTGA. Between the trimmed V and J ends, which lost 5 bases and 2 bases, there was a span of 19 bases. The CDR3 extends over 16 amino acids. As DNA, the CDR3 is TGTGCCAGCAGCCCTATGGGGACAACAAAAGCCTACGAGCAGTACTTC. Translating gives CASSPMGTTKAYEQYF.

The chain combines TRBV27 with TRBJ2-7, with 14 bases fitting TRBD2. V shed 6 bases and J 3 bases; nucleotides not matched to a gene: 4. The CDR3 consists of 15 residues. Germline V gene data show CDR1 as MNHEY and CDR2 as SMNVEV (reference sequence). The CDR3 region is CASSLGLAGGYEQYF. CDR3 nucleotide sequence: TGTGCCAGCAGCCTCGGACTAGCGGGGGGCTACGAGCAGTACTTC.

This CDR3 reads CAWSNRAEAFF. The CDR3 region has the DNA TGTGCCTGGAGTAACAGGGCTGAAGCTTTCTTT. The chain employs TRBV30 and TRBJ1-1; tentatively, D is TRBD1 (6 bases). The germline V gene has CDR1 GTSNPN and CDR2 SVGIG (reference sequence). Trimming removed 2 bases from V and 6 bases from J, with 7 bases in between. The CDR3 runs 11 residues.

The rearrangement uses TRBV4-2 and TRBJ2-5; 11 bases fit TRBD2. This CDR3 has 17 amino acids. Germline assignment: CDR1 LGHNA and CDR2 YNFKEQ. Trimming took 0 bases from V and 1 from J; bases not matched to a gene: 4. This chain's CDR3 is CASSQDALAGGQETQYF. CDR3 DNA: TGTGCCAGCAGCCAAGATGCGCTAGCGGGAGGCCAAGAGACCCAGTACTTC.

This clone occurred a few times. The rearrangement uses TRBV6-5 and TRBJ1-1; D ambiguous. V lost 5 bases and J 1 base, leaving 11 bases between the germline ends. This CDR3 comprises 14 residues. Germline V gives CDR1 MNHEY, CDR2 SVGAGI. The CDR3 here is CASSNKQANTEAFF. Written as DNA, the CDR3 is TGTGCCAGCAGTAATAAGCAGGCGAACACTGAAGCTTTCTTT.

V is TRBV5-1 and J is TRBJ2-1; 9 bases line up with TRBD2. V shed 0 bases and J 1 base; nucleotides not matched to a gene: 2. The CDR3 covers 16 residues. Per the germline V gene, CDR1 is SGHRS and CDR2 is YFSETQ. The CDR3 protein is CASSLGLAVSYNEQFF. The CDR3 nucleotides read TGCGCCAGCAGCTTGGGACTAGCGGTATCCTACAATGAGCAGTTCTTC.

The V and J genes are TRBV6-5 and TRBJ2-4; D call uncertain. Germline lookup yields CDR1 MNHEY and CDR2 SVGAGI. Trimming stripped 4 bases from V and 5 bases from J, with 9 bases between. The CDR3 sequence is 13 residues long. CDR3 sequence reads: CASSSVRENIQYF. As DNA, the CDR3 is TGTGCCAGCAGTTCGGTTCGAGAAAACATTCAGTACTTC.

The CDR3 bases are TGTGCCAGCAGCCCTGGACAGAACACTGAAGCTTTCTTT. As protein: CASSPGQNTEAFF. The chain joins TRBV7-8 to TRBJ1-1; D might be TRBD1 (5 bases). The V gene lost 5 bases and the J gene lost 1 base, with 8 bases spanning the gap. Germline V gives CDR1 SGHVS, CDR2 FQNEAQ. The CDR3 is made up of 13 amino acids.

The CDR3 nucleotides are TGTGCCAGCTCACCAGAAATCGGCGGGAGCACAGATACGCAGTATTTT. It yields the protein CASSPEIGGSTDTQYF. J is TRBJ2-3 and V is TRBV18; D might be TRBD2 (5 bases). With 2 bases removed from V and 0 bases from J, the gap between germline ends came to 12 bases. Germline-derived CDR1 and CDR2 are KGHSH and LQKENI. The CDR3 is made up of 16 amino acids.

The V and J genes are TRBV7-9 and TRBJ2-1; possibly TRBD2 for D (5 bases). CDR3 length equals 13 residues. Germline assignment: CDR1 SEHNR and CDR2 FQNEAQ (reference sequence). The V end lost 2 bases, the J end lost 5 bases, and 7 bases lay between the germline ends. This CDR3 is CASSLFGDNEQFF. In DNA, the CDR3 is TGTGCCAGCAGCTTATTCGGGGACAATGAGCAGTTCTTC.

This sequence joins TRBV27 and TRBJ1-2, with D hard to call. V lost 4 bases to trimming and J lost 2 bases, with 14 bases between them. The V gene's germline CDR1 is MNHEY and CDR2 SMNVEV (reference sequence). The length of the CDR3 is 15 residues. The CDR3 loop is CASSSSTQANYGYTF. In nucleotides, the CDR3 is TGTGCCAGCAGTTCCTCGACCCAGGCGAACTATGGCTACACCTTC.

The gene calls are TRBV19 and TRBJ1-5; the D gene is possibly TRBD1 (5 bases). Deletions cut 3 bases from V and 2 bases from J, with 11 bases between. CDR1 is LNHDA, CDR2 SQIVND, per germline (reference sequence). The CDR3 contains 15 residues. The DNA for the CDR3 is TGTGCCAGTAGTATTGGAGGGGTTGGCAATCAGCCCCAGCATTTT. This encodes CASSIGGVGNQPQHF.

The rearrangement uses TRBV7-3 and TRBJ2-3, with TRBD1 matching over 9 bases. The V and J ends lost 5 bases and 5 bases, in that order; junction bases with no gene match: 8. The CDR3 is 15 amino acids. From germline, CDR1 is SGHTA and CDR2 FQGTGA. The CDR3 region has the DNA TGTGCCAGCAGCCCGGGACAGGGCTGGGGAGATACGCAGTATTTT. Encoded protein: CASSPGQGWGDTQYF.

The chain uses TRBV9 and TRBJ2-7; TRBD2 is a possible D gene (5 bases). Trimming shortened V by 2 bases and J by 0 bases, and 9 bases separated the two germline ends. The CDR3 covers 14 residues. Germline V gene data show CDR1 as SGDLS and CDR2 as YYNGEE. The CDR3 here is CASSVLDSSYEQYF. The CDR3 coding sequence is TGTGCCAGCAGCGTTCTGGACTCCTCCTACGAGCAGTACTTC.

This clone was picked up one time. This chain links TRBV5-1 with TRBJ2-3, with TRBD1 matching 9 bases. In germline, CDR1 is SGHRS, CDR2 YFSETQ. V trimming: 5 bases; J trimming: 0 bases; junction bases outside the gene matches: 4. CDR3 length equals 15 residues. The CDR3 sequence is CASSSGTGSTDTQYF. The CDR3 DNA sequence: TGCGCCAGCAGTTCAGGGACAGGGAGCACAGATACGCAGTATTTT.

The chain has TRBV6-5 and TRBJ2-1; TRBD2 aligns across 10 bases. Unmatched junction bases numbered 3, after V lost 0 bases and J lost 7 bases. The CDR3 has 15 amino acids. In germline, CDR1 is MNHEY, CDR2 SVGAGI. The CDR3 is CASSYSAGGVNEQFF. DNA of the CDR3: TGTGCCAGCAGTTACTCAGCGGGAGGGGTGAATGAGCAGTTCTTC.

This clone was seen a handful of times. This chain connects TRBV2 to TRBJ1-1, with 7 bases that match TRBD1. Germline V gene lookup returns CDR1 SNHLY and CDR2 FYNNEI. The J segment lost 6 bases and the V segment lost 6 bases, leaving 10 bases of the junction unmatched. The CDR3 totals 14 residues. The CDR3 loop reads CASSIQGTPPEAFF. The CDR3 coding sequence is TGTGCCAGCAGCATACAGGGGACTCCTCCTGAAGCTTTCTTT. Together with reference TRBV2 and TRBJ1-1, the CDR3 gives the full variable domain: EPEVTQTPSHQVTQMGQEVILRCVPISNHLYFYWYRQILGQKVEFLVSFYNNEISEKSEIFDDQFSVERPDGSNFTLKIRSTKLEDSAMYFCASSIQGTPPEAFFGQGTRLTVV.

The rearrangement links TRBV7-9 to TRBJ1-2, with 7 bases identical to TRBD1. Looked up from germline, CDR1 is SEHNR and CDR2 is FQNEAQ (reference sequence). The CDR3 is 13 residues long. V lost 4 bases, J lost 7 bases, and 6 bases stayed unmatched. This CDR3 reads CASSSEGASGYTF. The CDR3 coding sequence is TGTGCCAGCAGCTCCGAGGGGGCAAGTGGCTACACCTTC.

The rearrangement joins TRBV19 to TRBJ1-1; D may be TRBD1 (6 bases). This CDR3 has 13 residues. CDR1 and CDR2 from the germline V gene are LNHDA and SQIVND (reference sequence). Trimming pared 5 bases from V and 3 bases from J, leaving 10 bases between. The CDR3 DNA reads as TGTGCCAGTAGTGAGGACAGAGACACTGAAGCTTTCTTT. Translated: CASSEDRDTEAFF.